The 18 T cell receptor beta chains below come from one sample, sequenced in a study of T cell changes during pregnancy in multiple sclerosis. Using immunoSEQ multiplex PCR, the repertoire was profiled, and TCRdb retains in-frame clones only, with some absent. The data show tens of thousands of clones, with around 91% seen just once and about 1.8% held by the top ten. The sample in question was peripheral blood, obtained after pregnancy. The receptors here all came from a female donor with multiple sclerosis, enrolled in a pregnancy study.

V is TRBV18 and J is TRBJ2-3, with TRBD2 matching over 10 bases. This CDR3 is 15 amino acids long. With V trimmed by 4 bases and J by 9 bases, 10 bases remained unmatched. Germline CDR1 is KGHSH and CDR2 is LQKENI. The CDR3 DNA is TGTGCCAGCTCACTTACCGGGACTAGCGTCGACACGCAGTATTTT. This translates into CASSLTGTSVDTQYF.

The gene calls are TRBV2 and TRBJ2-7, with D possibly TRBD2 on 7 matching bases. The germline V gene encodes CDR1 SNHLY and CDR2 FYNNEI. V lost 8 bases and J 0 bases, leaving 17 bases between the germline ends. CDR3 length: 15 residues. This CDR3 reads CASGLGGGGSYEQYF. CDR3 nucleotide sequence: TGTGCCAGCGGCCTGGGGGGCGGGGGCTCCTACGAGCAGTACTTC. The full variable domain, its missing parts supplied by reference TRBV2 and TRBJ2-7, is EPEVTQTPSHQVTQMGQEVILRCVPISNHLYFYWYRQILGQKVEFLVSFYNNEISEKSEIFDDQFSVERPDGSNFTLKIRSTKLEDSAMYFCASGLGGGGSYEQYFGPGTRLTVT.

The chain combines TRBV18 with TRBJ1-1; D gene unclear. The CDR3 is 15 residues long. CDR1 and CDR2 from the germline V gene are KGHSH and LQKENI. The ends were cut back, 3 bases at V and 6 bases at J, with 17 bases in the middle. The CDR3 DNA follows: TGTGCCAGCTCACCGAATCTAGGCGGGCTGGCTGAAGCTTTCTTT. Translation: CASSPNLGGLAEAFF.

The gene calls are TRBV2 and TRBJ2-7, with D tentatively TRBD2 (6 bases). Trimming cost V 6 bases and J 0 bases, with 15 bases left between them. This CDR3 has 15 amino acids. Germline values: CDR1 SNHLY, CDR2 FYNNEI. Here the CDR3 reads CASSAGTFHSYEQYF. The CDR3 bases are TGTGCCAGCAGCGCCGGGACTTTCCACTCCTACGAGCAGTACTTC.

The CDR3 loop reads CASSAGPEQFF. Here the CDR3 DNA reads TGTGCCAGCAGCGCCGGTCCAGAGCAGTTCTTC. The chain recombines TRBV9 with TRBJ2-1; D call uncertain. The CDR3 runs to 11 residues. The V gene's germline CDR1 is SGDLS and CDR2 YYNGEE. Trimming removed 3 bases from V and 10 bases from J, with 8 bases in between.

The chain couples TRBV18 to TRBJ2-1; D gene unclear. Germline lookup yields CDR1 KGHSH and CDR2 LQKENI. With 1 base removed from V and 10 bases from J, the gap between germline ends came to 14 bases. This CDR3 contains 14 residues. CDR3 nucleotides: TGTGCCAGCTCACCACGAACAGCCGACGAAGAGCAGTTCTTC. It translates to CASSPRTADEEQFF.

The chain recombines TRBV5-1 with TRBJ1-4; the D gene is possibly TRBD1 (5 bases). Trimming shortened V by 1 base and J by 8 bases, and 12 bases separated the two germline ends. CDR3 length equals 14 residues. Germline V gives CDR1 SGHRS, CDR2 YFSETQ. The CDR3 DNA follows: TGCGCCAGCAGCTTGACCCGGGGGGGGGAAAAACTGTTTTTT. This encodes CASSLTRGGEKLFF.

The rearrangement joins TRBV5-4 to TRBJ2-2, with TRBD2 matching 9 bases. Trimming took 7 bases from V and 6 from J; bases not matched to a gene: 10. The CDR3 consists of 15 residues. Germline CDR1 and CDR2: SGHNT and YYREEE (reference sequence). The CDR3 is CASFIAGASSGELFF. CDR3 DNA sequence: TGTGCCAGCTTCATAGCGGGGGCTTCCTCCGGGGAGCTGTTTTTT.

The chain recombines TRBV7-2 with TRBJ2-7; 10 nucleotides agree with TRBD2. The CDR3 contains 15 residues. Germline CDR1 reads SGHTA; CDR2 reads FQGNSA. Trimming removed 3 bases from V and 1 base from J; junction bases left unmatched: 3. This CDR3 is CASSFKRGGSYEQYF. The CDR3 DNA reads TGTGCCAGCAGCTTTAAGCGGGGGGGGTCCTACGAGCAGTACTTC.

This chain joins TRBV11-2 and TRBJ2-7; D not certain. Germline V gives CDR1 SGHAT, CDR2 FQNNGV. This CDR3 is 13 amino acids long. Between the trimmed V and J ends, which lost 1 base and 3 bases, there was a span of 7 bases. The CDR3 here is CASSLGGFYEQYF. The CDR3, as DNA: TGTGCCAGCAGCTTAGGAGGTTTCTACGAGCAGTACTTC.

The rearrangement uses TRBV19 and TRBJ1-6, with TRBD1 matching 9 bases. Germline CDR1 reads LNHDA; CDR2 reads SQIVND (reference sequence). The CDR3 extends over 15 amino acids. Germline trimming cut 6 bases from V and 7 bases from J; bases unmatched to any gene: 7. As DNA, the CDR3 is TGTGCCAGTAGGTGGGTCGGGACAGGGAATTCACCCCTCCACTTT. It encodes CASRWVGTGNSPLHF.

This sequence joins TRBV4-2 and TRBJ2-3, with D tentatively TRBD2 (7 bases). V dropped 0 bases and J dropped 4 bases, with 17 bases sitting between them. The CDR3 has 17 residues. Germline assignment: CDR1 LGHNA and CDR2 YNFKEQ. The CDR3 reads CASSQDQGGGPSDTQYF. CDR3 sequence (DNA): TGTGCCAGCAGCCAAGATCAAGGGGGGGGGCCTTCAGATACGCAGTATTTT.

The V gene is TRBV10-3, the J gene TRBJ2-1; the match to TRBD2 covers 7 bases. Per the germline V gene, CDR1 is ENHRY and CDR2 is SYGVKD. J gave up 0 bases and V 0 bases, and 2 bases lay outside the gene matches. CDR3 length equals 16 residues. The CDR3 protein is CAISESAGVSYNEQFF. For the CDR3, the DNA is TGTGCCATCAGTGAGTCTGCGGGGGTCTCCTACAATGAGCAGTTCTTC.

The chain couples TRBV6-6 to TRBJ2-7, with TRBD1 identical over 9 bases. The CDR3 has 14 amino acids. Germline V lookup: CDR1 MNHNY, CDR2 SVGAGI (reference sequence). The V gene end was trimmed by 6 bases and the J gene end by 2 bases; junction bases not matched to a gene: 5. The CDR3 region has the DNA TGTGCCAGCAGAAAGGGACAGGGTCCCTACGAGCAGTACTTC. This translates into CASRKGQGPYEQYF.

This chain uses TRBV9 with TRBJ2-3; 11 nucleotides align to TRBD2. Germline-derived CDR1 and CDR2 are SGDLS and YYNGEE. CDR3 length: 16 residues. J lost 4 bases, V lost 2 bases, and 6 bases had no gene match. The chain's CDR3 is CASSVSSGGAPDTQYF. For the CDR3, the DNA is TGTGCCAGCAGCGTCAGTAGCGGGGGGGCCCCAGATACGCAGTATTTT.

V and J are TRBV7-2 and TRBJ2-5; possibly TRBD2 for D (7 bases). The germline V gene has CDR1 SGHTA and CDR2 FQGNSA. V lost 5 bases and J lost 7, with 20 bases in between. The CDR3 length is 15 residues. DNA for the CDR3: TGTGCCAGCAGCCCCAGCGGGGCGGGGGCGGTGACCCAGTACTTC. Encoded protein: CASSPSGAGAVTQYF.

This chain uses TRBV5-1 with TRBJ2-3, with TRBD2 matching 8 bases. V lost 4 bases to trimming and J lost 0 bases; unmatched junction nucleotides: 10. CDR1 and CDR2 (germline): SGHRS, YFSETQ. CDR3 length: 17 residues. CDR3 sequence: CASSSGLLAESTDTQYF. The CDR3 DNA is TGCGCCAGCAGCAGCGGCCTACTAGCGGAGAGCACAGATACGCAGTATTTT.

This sequence joins TRBV7-2 and TRBJ2-1; 7 bases are a match to TRBD1. The V segment lost 5 bases and the J segment 5 bases; nucleotides outside the gene matches: 9. The CDR3 totals 15 residues. Germline V gene sequence: CDR1 SGHTA, CDR2 FQGNSA. CDR3 in DNA: TGTGCCAGCAGCCGGACAGGATTCGGTAACAATGAGCAGTTCTTC. Translating it yields CASSRTGFGNNEQFF.